This paragraph reports one T cell receptor (beta chain). The germline CDR1 and CDR2 sequences are SGHTA and FQGNSA. Between the trimmed V and J ends, which lost 1 base and 3 bases, there was a span of 10 bases. The CDR3 contains 14 residues. The authors' processing: Reference gene primer amplification in the assay estimated nucleated cell counts. The data were produced by immunoSEQ multiplex PCR, yet TCRdb's version contains in-frame clones alone and is incomplete. V, J and clone size were drawn from that table, and D and trimming were deduced from the DNA. Of 120,000 or so clones in the sample, 80% to 90% were seen once. The data are from a study of blood T cell repertoires in COVID-19. Across the study: The samples span acute and convalescent COVID-19 from the United States, Italy and Spain.

The specimen sequenced was peripheral blood. This chain uses TRBV7-2 with TRBJ2-7; maybe TRBD1 (5 bases). This receptor was identified in a woman in her 50s with acute or convalescent COVID-19. The CDR3 reads CASSLVARDYEQYF. CDR3 nucleotide sequence: TGTGCCAGCAGCTTAGTTGCCAGGGACTACGAGCAGTACTTC. The whole variable domain, remainder taken from reference TRBV7-2 and TRBJ2-7, is GAGVSQSPSNKVTEKGKDVELRCDPISGHTALYWYRQSLGQGLEFLIYFQGNSAPDKSGLPSDRFSAERTGGSVSTLTIQRTQQEDSAVYLCASSLVARDYEQYFGPGTRLTVT.